Below, 32 T cell receptor beta chains from the same sample are listed, as sequenced in a study of cytomegalovirus exposure and HLA in healthy donors. Amplification used 60 Vbeta primers and 13 Jbeta primers. Clones were read by immunoSEQ multiplex PCR, and TCRdb kept only the in-frame ones, dropping some. The sample holds about 150,000 clones, 76% seen once. The sample consisted of PBMCs. The source is a man aged 35 to 55 in good health and CMV-seronegative.

The gene calls are TRBV15 and TRBJ2-5; 8 bases line up with TRBD1. Trimming cost V 1 base and J 5 bases; bases outside gene matches: 3. The CDR3 has 14 residues. Germline values: CDR1 LNHNV, CDR2 YYDKDF (reference sequence). CDR3 loop: CATSRADRVETQYF. The CDR3 DNA is TGTGCCACCAGCAGAGCGGACAGGGTTGAGACCCAGTACTTC.

This chain connects TRBV2 to TRBJ2-3, with D possibly being TRBD2 (5 bases). Trimming removed 6 bases from V and 5 bases from J, with 18 bases in between. Germline V gene sequence: CDR1 SNHLY, CDR2 FYNNEI. This CDR3 is 15 amino acids long. The CDR3, as DNA: TGTGCCAGCAGGGATAGGAGCGGCTTACTAGATACGCAGTATTTT. As protein: CASRDRSGLLDTQYF.

V usage is TRBV7-2 and J usage is TRBJ1-3, with 9 bases that match TRBD1. The CDR3 is 16 amino acids. V gave up 3 bases and J gave up 4 bases; unmatched junction bases: 7. Germline V gives CDR1 SGHTA, CDR2 FQGNSA. The CDR3 region is CASSFTQGAGGNTIYF. CDR3 sequence (DNA): TGTGCCAGCAGCTTTACACAGGGGGCAGGAGGAAACACCATATATTTT.

The gene calls are TRBV4-1 and TRBJ2-3, with 9 nucleotides matching TRBD2. CDR1 and CDR2 (germline): MGHRA, YSYEKL. V was clipped by 0 bases and J by 2 bases; unmatched bases: 3. The CDR3 loop spans 16 amino acids. The CDR3 bases are TGCGCCAGCAGCCAAGATAGCGGGGGTAACACAGATACGCAGTATTTT. It is translated as CASSQDSGGNTDTQYF.

J is TRBJ1-6 and V is TRBV4-2, with 10 bases that match TRBD1. The V segment lost 0 bases and the J segment 10 bases; nucleotides outside the gene matches: 6. There are 16 residues in the CDR3. CDR1 is LGHNA and CDR2 is YNFKEQ in the germline V gene. The CDR3 DNA sequence: TGTGCCAGCAGCCAAGATCTGGGACAGGGGCACTCACCCCTCCACTTT. Amino acids: CASSQDLGQGHSPLHF.

In nucleotides, the CDR3 is TGTGCCAGCAGCCAAGATGCCGGCTCTGGAAACACCATATATTTT. Translation: CASSQDAGSGNTIYF. This chain uses TRBV4-2 with TRBJ1-3; D not certain. The CDR3 contains 15 residues. Trimming took off 0 bases at V and 0 bases at J, with 6 bases between the two ends. Germline V gene data show CDR1 as LGHNA and CDR2 as YNFKEQ.

The chain couples TRBV11-2 to TRBJ2-5; D is undetermined. Germline CDR1 is SGHAT and CDR2 is FQNNGV. CDR3 length: 14 residues. V was cut by 6 bases and J by 5 bases, with 16 bases left in between. CDR3 DNA sequence: TGTGCCAGCAGTCCAGAGGCTCGCTTTGAGACCCAGTACTTC. Encoded protein: CASSPEARFETQYF.

The gene calls are TRBV10-3 and TRBJ2-5, with TRBD1 identical over 9 bases. Germline V gene sequence: CDR1 ENHRY, CDR2 SYGVKD. Germline trimming cut 5 bases from V and 4 bases from J; bases unmatched to any gene: 8. This CDR3 has 15 amino acids. The CDR3 loop is CAISRTGAEGETQYF. The CDR3, as DNA: TGTGCCATCAGTCGGACAGGGGCCGAGGGAGAGACCCAGTACTTC.

The chain couples TRBV5-1 to TRBJ1-2; maybe TRBD1 (6 bases). Trimming removed 1 base from V and 4 bases from J, with 17 bases in between. Germline CDR1 and CDR2: SGHRS and YFSETQ. This CDR3 is built from 16 residues. The CDR3 coding sequence is TGCGCCAGCAGCTTGAATGGGGGGGCAATTCCCTATGGCTACACCTTC. As protein: CASSLNGGAIPYGYTF.

This chain connects TRBV10-3 to TRBJ2-3; TRBD2 aligns across 12 bases. Germline trimming cut 6 bases from V and 2 bases from J; bases unmatched to any gene: 15. This CDR3 has 19 residues. Germline V CDR1 and CDR2: ENHRY, SYGVKD. This CDR3 reads CAIRGPSLAGGLTTDTQYF. The DNA of the CDR3 is TGTGCCATCAGGGGACCCTCCCTAGCGGGGGGGCTGACCACAGATACGCAGTATTTT.

V and J are TRBV7-9 and TRBJ2-2; no firm D call. CDR1 and CDR2 from the germline V gene are SEHNR and FQNEAQ (reference sequence). Trimming took off 5 bases at V and 10 bases at J, with 8 bases between the two ends. CDR3 length: 11 residues. CDR3 in amino acids: CASSLGSELFF. As DNA, the CDR3 is TGTGCCAGCAGCCTCGGGTCGGAGCTGTTTTTT.

The genes are TRBV19 and TRBJ2-1; tentative D call: TRBD1 (6 bases). Germline loops: CDR1 LNHDA, CDR2 SQIVND (reference sequence). This CDR3 region has 14 residues. Trimming removed 4 bases at V and 0 bases at J, with 7 bases between. The CDR3 protein is CASSRGGSYNEQFF. The CDR3 DNA reads as TGTGCCAGTAGTAGAGGGGGCTCCTACAATGAGCAGTTCTTC.

This clone was seen once. This chain joins TRBV5-1 and TRBJ2-2; D is uncertain. With 1 base removed from V and 0 bases from J, the gap between germline ends came to 7 bases. The CDR3 runs 15 residues. Germline CDR1 SGHRS, CDR2 YFSETQ. The CDR3 loop reads CASSLNNANTGELFF. The CDR3 coding sequence is TGCGCCAGCAGCTTGAATAATGCGAACACCGGGGAGCTGTTTTTT.

This chain uses TRBV11-3 with TRBJ2-2; maybe TRBD2 (5 bases). Germline values: CDR1 SGHNT, CDR2 YENEEA. There are 15 residues in the CDR3. Trimming removed 2 bases at V and 7 bases at J, with 14 bases between. CDR3 sequence reads: CASSLNTQGSGELFF. The CDR3 coding sequence is TGTGCCAGCAGCTTAAATACTCAAGGGAGCGGGGAGCTGTTTTTT. The full variable domain, with the rest looked up from reference TRBV11-3 and TRBJ2-2, is EAGVVQSPRYKIIEKKQPVAFWCNPISGHNTLYWYLQNLGQGPELLIRYENEEAVDDSQLPKDRFSAERLKGVDSTLKIQPAELGDSAVYLCASSLNTQGSGELFFGEGSRLTVL.

This chain connects TRBV29-1 to TRBJ1-1, with D hard to call. The CDR3 loop spans 11 amino acids. The germline V and J ends were trimmed by 4 bases and 4 bases, with 7 bases remaining between them. Germline V gene data show CDR1 as SQVTM and CDR2 as ANQGSEA. The CDR3 loop reads CSVGRFTEAFF. CDR3 DNA: TGCAGCGTTGGGAGATTCACTGAAGCTTTCTTT.

The chain has TRBV30 and TRBJ2-2; 8 bases are shared with TRBD2. The germline gives CDR1 GTSNPN, CDR2 SVGIG (reference sequence). The CDR3 runs to 14 residues. The CDR3 DNA reads as TGTGCTGAGAGGGCGGGAGGTAGCACCGGGGAGCTGTTTTTT. As protein: CAERAGGSTGELFF.

This chain connects TRBV5-1 to TRBJ2-7, with a possible D match to TRBD1 (5 bases). The V gene's germline CDR1 is SGHRS and CDR2 YFSETQ. The CDR3 sequence is 15 residues long. Trimming pared 4 bases from V and 1 base from J, leaving 15 bases between. The CDR3 DNA reads as TGCGCCAGCAGCGTCGATCCAGGGATTTCCTACGAGCAGTACTTC. This codes for CASSVDPGISYEQYF.

The V and J genes are TRBV4-2 and TRBJ1-2; 9 bases line up with TRBD1. Germline values: CDR1 LGHNA, CDR2 YNFKEQ. The CDR3 runs to 18 residues. Germline trimming cut 0 bases from V and 5 bases from J; bases unmatched to any gene: 13. The CDR3 DNA reads TGTGCCAGCAGCCAAGATCTAGGGACAGGGTCACTAACTTATGGCTACACCTTC. Translating it yields CASSQDLGTGSLTYGYTF.

The rearrangement uses TRBV5-5 and TRBJ1-2; D ambiguous. The V gene lost 1 base and the J gene lost 3 bases, with 4 bases spanning the gap. CDR1 SGHKS and CDR2 YYEKEE come from the germline V gene (reference sequence). The length of the CDR3 is 12 residues. The CDR3 DNA follows: TGTGCCAGCAGCTTGACAGACTATGGCTACACCTTC. Its translation is CASSLTDYGYTF.

With regard to this clone: The junction does not match germline at one end; this may be a read error. The chain couples TRBV5-1 to TRBJ2-7; possibly TRBD1 for D (5 bases). CDR3 length: 14 amino acids. Germline CDR1 and CDR2: SGHRS and YFSETQ. The CDR3 protein is CASSLAGQGFYLSF. CDR3 sequence (DNA): TGCGCCAGCAGCTTGGCCGGGCAGGGTTTTTACCTCAGCTTC.

This chain links TRBV9 with TRBJ2-2, with D tentatively TRBD1 (6 bases). This CDR3 contains 16 residues. The germline V and J ends were trimmed by 3 bases and 5 bases, with 17 bases remaining between them. Per germline, CDR1 SGDLS and CDR2 YYNGEE. For the CDR3, the DNA is TGTGCCAGCAGCGACCACACAGGGCCGGGAACCGGGGAGCTGTTTTTT. Translating gives CASSDHTGPGTGELFF.

The V call is TRBV19, the J call TRBJ1-4; 8 bases are shared with TRBD1. CDR1 is LNHDA, CDR2 SQIVND, per germline (reference sequence). The CDR3 runs to 17 residues. Germline trimming cut 3 bases from V and 3 bases from J; bases unmatched to any gene: 9. CDR3 coding DNA: TGTGCCAGTAGTATGCCAGGGGGCGCAGGGGCTAATGAAAAACTGTTTTTT. It yields the protein CASSMPGGAGANEKLFF.

This clone was counted once. At one end, the junction sequence differs from germline, possibly due to a read error. The chain couples TRBV9 to TRBJ2-4, with 9 positions matching TRBD2. CDR1 and CDR2 from the germline V gene are SGDLS and YYNGEE. CDR3 size: 16 residues. This chain's CDR3 is CASNPRGRGGENSQYF. CDR3 bases: TGTGCCAGCAACCCCCGGGGGCGGGGGGGAGAAAACAGTCAGTACTTC.

The chain has TRBV2 and TRBJ2-7; possible D gene TRBD1, 6 bases. The CDR3 is made up of 15 amino acids. Trimming removed 1 base at V and 4 bases at J, with 14 bases between. In germline, CDR1 is SNHLY, CDR2 FYNNEI. CDR3 sequence reads: CASSEVGLGQYEQYF. The CDR3 DNA reads TGTGCCAGCAGTGAAGTTGGTCTAGGACAGTACGAGCAGTACTTC.

The V and J genes are TRBV30 and TRBJ2-7; perhaps TRBD1 as D (5 bases). CDR1 GTSNPN and CDR2 SVGIG come from the germline V gene (reference sequence). The V end was cut by 3 bases, the J end by 4 bases, with 7 bases between. The CDR3 has 11 residues. CDR3 sequence: CAWSRQYEQYF. The CDR3 DNA reads as TGTGCCTGGAGCAGACAGTACGAGCAGTACTTC.

The V and J genes are TRBV27 and TRBJ2-2, with a weak D call TRBD2 (5 bases). Germline loops: CDR1 MNHEY, CDR2 SMNVEV (reference sequence). The CDR3 extends over 15 amino acids. Trimming shortened V by 2 bases and J by 5 bases, and 12 bases separated the two germline ends. The CDR3 sequence is CASSLEGRGTGELFF. The DNA for the CDR3 is TGTGCCAGCAGTTTAGAGGGTCGCGGAACCGGGGAGCTGTTTTTT.

This chain uses TRBV28 with TRBJ2-1; no clear D. Looked up from germline, CDR1 is MDHEN and CDR2 is SYDVKM. This CDR3 has 14 residues. Trimming removed 5 bases at V and 6 bases at J, with 14 bases between. CDR3 sequence (DNA): TGTGCCAGCAGTCCCGTCTATGTTGGCAATGAGCAGTTCTTC. Translation: CASSPVYVGNEQFF.

The rearrangement links TRBV6-5 to TRBJ1-2; D is ambiguous. The germline V and J ends were trimmed by 0 bases and 7 bases, with 12 bases remaining between them. Germline V gene sequence: CDR1 MNHEY, CDR2 SVGAGI. This CDR3 spans 14 amino acids. The CDR3 loop reads CASSYSIGDGGYTF. The CDR3 DNA follows: TGTGCCAGCAGTTACTCGATCGGGGATGGTGGCTACACCTTC.

The V call is TRBV27, the J call TRBJ1-5, with 8 positions matching TRBD1. Unmatched junction bases numbered 10, after V lost 4 bases and J lost 5 bases. This CDR3 is 16 amino acids long. Looked up from germline, CDR1 is MNHEY and CDR2 is SMNVEV (reference sequence). The CDR3 reads CASSSADRAQHQPQHF. CDR3 sequence (DNA): TGTGCCAGCAGTTCAGCGGACAGGGCTCAGCATCAGCCCCAGCATTTT.

The sample holds a few counts of this clone. The chain carries TRBV27 and TRBJ2-7, with TRBD2 matching 8 bases. The CDR3 totals 14 residues. V lost 4 bases and J lost 3; bases outside the gene matches: 5. Germline assignment: CDR1 MNHEY and CDR2 SMNVEV (reference sequence). The CDR3 DNA reads TGTGCCAGCAGTTCTCCGGGACTAGTCTACGAGCAGTACTTC. Translated, it gives CASSSPGLVYEQYF.

The chain is built from TRBV5-1 and TRBJ2-3; D not certain. V was pared by 5 bases and J by 0 bases, with 19 bases between. Germline CDR1 and CDR2: SGHRS and YFSETQ. The CDR3 totals 17 residues. In DNA form, the CDR3 reads TGCGCCAGCAGTTCCTTGCGGAGTATGACTAGCACAGATACGCAGTATTTT. Protein product: CASSSLRSMTSTDTQYF. The full variable domain, rest sourced from reference TRBV5-1 and TRBJ2-3, is KAGVTQTPRYLIKTRGQQVTLSCSPISGHRSVSWYQQTPGQGLQFLFEYFSETQRNKGNFPGRFSGRQFSNSRSEMNVSTLELGDSALYLCASSSLRSMTSTDTQYFGPGTRLTVL.

This clone was recorded a few times. The same CDR3 can be traced to other DNA sequences in this sample. This chain connects TRBV11-2 to TRBJ1-1; no firm D call. Deletions cut 5 bases from V and 8 bases from J, with 12 bases between. The CDR3 contains 12 residues. Per germline, CDR1 SGHAT and CDR2 FQNNGV. The CDR3 region is CASSLRGDEAFF. The CDR3 DNA is TGTGCCAGCAGCCTCAGAGGAGACGAAGCTTTCTTT.